What follows are 8 T cell receptor beta chains derived from one specimen sequenced in a study of TIL therapy for anti-PD-1-resistant metastatic lung cancer. This was the immunoSEQ v3 assay. Sequencing was performed with immunoSEQ multiplex PCR; in TCRdb, only in-frame clones are kept and a portion is missing. The sample records approximately 95,000 clones, around three fifths being singletons. Described time point: pre-treatment sample, taken before nivolumab and TIL therapy. Tumor tissue came from excised metastases, mostly pleural nodules or supraclavicular lymph nodes. The source was tumor tissue, collected at baseline. The receptors come from a person between 25 and 79 years old with non-small cell lung cancer.

The rearrangement links TRBV28 to TRBJ1-2; 8 bases line up with TRBD1. V shed 7 bases, J shed 4 bases, and the junction held 17 bases outside the gene matches. CDR3 length equals 17 residues. Germline values: CDR1 MDHEN, CDR2 SYDVKM. For the CDR3, the DNA is TGTGCCAGCACTTCGGTAGGGGACAGGATGAAAATCTATGGCTACACCTTC. As protein: CASTSVGDRMKIYGYTF.

The chain employs TRBV5-4 and TRBJ2-7; D possibly corresponds to TRBD2 (5 bases). Germline CDR1 reads SGHNT; CDR2 reads YYREEE (reference sequence). This CDR3 region has 14 residues. The V and J ends lost 0 bases and 0 bases respectively, with 7 bases between them. The CDR3 bases are TGTGCCAGCAGCTTGGATCTAGCCTCCTACGAGCAGTACTTC. Translating it yields CASSLDLASYEQYF.

In this sample, this clone turned up once. The V gene is TRBV7-2, the J gene TRBJ2-2, with D uncertain. The CDR3 is 14 residues long. The germline V gene encodes CDR1 SGHTA and CDR2 FQGNSA. V was trimmed by 3 bases and J by 6 bases, leaving 11 bases between them. Here the CDR3 DNA reads TGTGCCAGCAGCTTCCTAGTAAAGCCCGGGGAGCTGTTTTTT. It is translated as CASSFLVKPGELFF.

J is TRBJ1-1 and V is TRBV5-1, with 7 bases aligning to TRBD1. The CDR3 sequence is 11 residues long. The germline V gene encodes CDR1 SGHRS and CDR2 YFSETQ. With 4 bases clipped from V and 7 bases from J, the junction kept 1 base outside the gene matches. The DNA for the CDR3 is TGCGCCAGCAGCAGGACAGGTGAAGCTTTCTTT. Its protein product is CASSRTGEAFF.

This chain uses TRBV6-6 with TRBJ2-4; D is ambiguous. V lost 11 bases, J lost 5 bases, and 10 bases lay in between. The CDR3 has 11 residues. The V gene's germline CDR1 is MNHNY and CDR2 SVGAGI (reference sequence). CDR3 protein: CAAGSENIQYF. The CDR3 nucleotides are TGTGCCGCCGGGTCAGAAAACATTCAGTACTTC.

The sample holds a few counts of this clone. This sequence joins TRBV5-1 and TRBJ1-1; D is uncertain. CDR3 length: 15 amino acids. The V gene lost 0 bases and the J gene lost 0 bases, with 9 bases spanning the gap. Germline-derived CDR1 and CDR2 are SGHRS and YFSETQ. CDR3 protein: CASSLEGTMNTEAFF. The CDR3 region has the DNA TGCGCCAGCAGCTTGGAGGGTACCATGAACACTGAAGCTTTCTTT.

This clone turned up a few times. This chain uses TRBV6-1 with TRBJ2-7, with D uncertain. CDR1 and CDR2 from the germline V gene are MNHNS and SASEGT. This CDR3 has 12 amino acids. The V and J ends lost 2 bases and 4 bases respectively, with 6 bases between them. DNA of the CDR3: TGTGCCAGCAGTGAAACTGGGTACGAGCAGTACTTC. Translating it yields CASSETGYEQYF.

This chain connects TRBV30 to TRBJ1-5; TRBD1 agrees at 9 bases. This CDR3 is built from 13 residues. Germline V CDR1 and CDR2: GTSNPN, SVGIG (reference sequence). Losses at the gene ends were 3 bases for V and 5 bases for J; bases not matched to a gene: 2. The CDR3 region is CAWSGQGYQPQHF. The CDR3 DNA is TGTGCCTGGAGCGGACAGGGGTATCAGCCCCAGCATTTT.